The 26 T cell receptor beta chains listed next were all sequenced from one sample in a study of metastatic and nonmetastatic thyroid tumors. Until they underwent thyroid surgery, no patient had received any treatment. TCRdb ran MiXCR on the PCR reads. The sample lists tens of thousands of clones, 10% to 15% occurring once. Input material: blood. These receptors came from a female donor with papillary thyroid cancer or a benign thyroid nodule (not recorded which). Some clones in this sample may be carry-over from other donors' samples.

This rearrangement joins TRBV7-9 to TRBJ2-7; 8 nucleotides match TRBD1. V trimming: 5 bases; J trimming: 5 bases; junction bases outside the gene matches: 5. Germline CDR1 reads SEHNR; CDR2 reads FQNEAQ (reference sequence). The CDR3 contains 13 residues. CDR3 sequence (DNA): TGTGCCAGCAGCGCGGGGACAGGTGACGAGCAGTACTTC. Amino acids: CASSAGTGDEQYF.

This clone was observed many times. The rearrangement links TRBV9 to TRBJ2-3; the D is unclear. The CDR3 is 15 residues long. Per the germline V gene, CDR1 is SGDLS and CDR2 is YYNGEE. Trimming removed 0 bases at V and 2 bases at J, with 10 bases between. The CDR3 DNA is TGTGCCAGCAGCGTAGAGGTGGGATACACAGATACGCAGTATTTT. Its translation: CASSVEVGYTDTQYF.

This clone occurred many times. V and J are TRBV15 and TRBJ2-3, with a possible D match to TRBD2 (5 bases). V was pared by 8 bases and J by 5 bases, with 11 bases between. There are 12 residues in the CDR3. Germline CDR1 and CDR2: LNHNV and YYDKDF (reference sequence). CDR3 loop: CATSPRGDTQYF. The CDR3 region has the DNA TGTGCCACCTCCCCCCGGGGAGATACGCAGTATTTT.

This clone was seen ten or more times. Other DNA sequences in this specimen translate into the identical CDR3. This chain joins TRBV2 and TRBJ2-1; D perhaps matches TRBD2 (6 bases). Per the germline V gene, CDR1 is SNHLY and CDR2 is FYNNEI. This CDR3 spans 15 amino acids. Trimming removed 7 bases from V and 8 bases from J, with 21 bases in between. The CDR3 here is CASMKGELAGYEQFF. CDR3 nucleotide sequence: TGTGCCAGCATGAAGGGAGAACTAGCAGGCTATGAGCAGTTCTTC.

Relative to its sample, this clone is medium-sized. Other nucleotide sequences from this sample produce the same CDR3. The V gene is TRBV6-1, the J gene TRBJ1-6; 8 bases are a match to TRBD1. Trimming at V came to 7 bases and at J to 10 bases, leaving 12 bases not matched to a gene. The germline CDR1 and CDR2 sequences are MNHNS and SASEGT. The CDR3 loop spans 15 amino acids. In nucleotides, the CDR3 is TGTGCCAGCACCTCCCGGACAGGGACTAACTCACCCCTCCACTTT. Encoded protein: CASTSRTGTNSPLHF.

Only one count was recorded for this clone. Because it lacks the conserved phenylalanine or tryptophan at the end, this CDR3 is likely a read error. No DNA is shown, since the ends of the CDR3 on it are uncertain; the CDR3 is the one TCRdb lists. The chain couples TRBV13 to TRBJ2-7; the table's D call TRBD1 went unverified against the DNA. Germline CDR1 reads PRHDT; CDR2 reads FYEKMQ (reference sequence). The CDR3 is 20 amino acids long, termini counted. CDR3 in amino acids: CASSRSHAYFGGGRSYERYL.

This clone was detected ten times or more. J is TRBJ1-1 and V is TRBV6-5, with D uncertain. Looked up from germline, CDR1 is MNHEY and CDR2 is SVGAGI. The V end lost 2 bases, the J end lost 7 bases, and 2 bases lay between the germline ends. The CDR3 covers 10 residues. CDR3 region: CASSYDEAFF. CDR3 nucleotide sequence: TGTGCCAGCAGTTACGATGAAGCTTTCTTT.

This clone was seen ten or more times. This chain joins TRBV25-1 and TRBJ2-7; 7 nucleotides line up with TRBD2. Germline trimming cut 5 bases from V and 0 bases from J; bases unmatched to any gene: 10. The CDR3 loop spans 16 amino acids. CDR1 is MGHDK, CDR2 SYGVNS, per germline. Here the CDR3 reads CASSSRDYYRSYEQYF. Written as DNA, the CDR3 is TGTGCCAGCAGTTCCCGGGACTACTACCGCTCCTACGAGCAGTACTTC.

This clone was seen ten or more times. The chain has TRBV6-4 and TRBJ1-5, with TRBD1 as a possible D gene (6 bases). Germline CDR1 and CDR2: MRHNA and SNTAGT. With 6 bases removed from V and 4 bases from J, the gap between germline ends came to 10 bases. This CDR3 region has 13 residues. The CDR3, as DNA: TGTGCCAGCAGCCCAGGGGTAAATCAGCCCCAGCATTTT. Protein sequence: CASSPGVNQPQHF.

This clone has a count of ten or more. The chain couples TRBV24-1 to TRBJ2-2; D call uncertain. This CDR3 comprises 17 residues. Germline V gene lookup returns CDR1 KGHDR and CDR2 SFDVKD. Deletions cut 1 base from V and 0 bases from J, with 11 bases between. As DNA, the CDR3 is TGTGCCACCAGTGATTTTCGGGCCGGACCGAACACCGGGGAGCTGTTTTTT. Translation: CATSDFRAGPNTGELFF.

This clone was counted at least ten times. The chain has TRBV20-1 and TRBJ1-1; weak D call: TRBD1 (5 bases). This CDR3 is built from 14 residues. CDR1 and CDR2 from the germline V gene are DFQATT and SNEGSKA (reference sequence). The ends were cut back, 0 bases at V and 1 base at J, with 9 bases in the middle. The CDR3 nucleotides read TGCAGTGCTAGAGATTCAGGGACGAACACTGAAGCTTTCTTT. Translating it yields CSARDSGTNTEAFF.

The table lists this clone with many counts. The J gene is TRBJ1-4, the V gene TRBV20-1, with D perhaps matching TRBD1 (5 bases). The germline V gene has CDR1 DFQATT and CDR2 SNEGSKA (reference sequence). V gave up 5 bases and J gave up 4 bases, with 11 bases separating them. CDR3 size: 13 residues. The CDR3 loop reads CSAVDRFNEKLFF. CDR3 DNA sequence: TGCAGTGCTGTCGACAGATTTAATGAAAAACTGTTTTTT.

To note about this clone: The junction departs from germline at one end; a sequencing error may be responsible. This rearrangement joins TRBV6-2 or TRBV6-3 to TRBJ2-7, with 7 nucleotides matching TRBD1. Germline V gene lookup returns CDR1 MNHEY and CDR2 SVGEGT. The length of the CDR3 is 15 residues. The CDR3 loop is CASSKPRDSSYEQCF. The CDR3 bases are TGTGCCAGCAGTAAACCTCGGGACAGCTCCTACGAGCAGTGCTTC.

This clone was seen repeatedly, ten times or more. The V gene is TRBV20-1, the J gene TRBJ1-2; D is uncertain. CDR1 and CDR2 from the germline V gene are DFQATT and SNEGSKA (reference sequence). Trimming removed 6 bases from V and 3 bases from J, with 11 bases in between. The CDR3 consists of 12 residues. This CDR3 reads CSAEDGYYGYTF. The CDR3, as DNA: TGCAGTGCAGAGGACGGGTACTATGGCTACACCTTC.

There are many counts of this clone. In nucleotides, the CDR3 is TGCGCCAGCAGAGACGTCTATGGCTACACCTTC. Protein sequence: CASRDVYGYTF. This rearrangement joins TRBV10-2 to TRBJ1-2, with D hard to call. Trimming stripped 6 bases from V and 4 bases from J, with 6 bases between. Germline V gives CDR1 WSHSY, CDR2 SAAADI. This CDR3 contains 11 residues.

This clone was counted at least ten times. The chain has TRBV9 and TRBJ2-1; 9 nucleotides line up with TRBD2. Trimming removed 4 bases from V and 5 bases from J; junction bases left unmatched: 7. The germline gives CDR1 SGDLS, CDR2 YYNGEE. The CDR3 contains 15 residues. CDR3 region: CASSLSGTSNNEQFF. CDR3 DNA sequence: TGTGCCAGCAGCCTCTCCGGGACTAGCAACAATGAGCAGTTCTTC.

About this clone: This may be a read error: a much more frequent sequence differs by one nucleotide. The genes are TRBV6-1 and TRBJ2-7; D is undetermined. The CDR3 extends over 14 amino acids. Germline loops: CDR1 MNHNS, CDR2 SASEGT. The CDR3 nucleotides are TGTTCCAGCAGCCCCCGGAACATAACCTTTATTCAGTACTTC. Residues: CSSSPRNITFIQYF.

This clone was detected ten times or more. The CDR3 spells CASSTDNYGYTF. The CDR3 nucleotides read TGTGCCAGCAGCACAGATAACTATGGCTACACCTTC. The V gene is TRBV5-4, the J gene TRBJ1-2; D unresolved. V was trimmed by 4 bases and J by 1 base, leaving 5 bases between them. The CDR3 contains 12 residues. Germline V gives CDR1 SGHNT, CDR2 YYREEE (reference sequence).

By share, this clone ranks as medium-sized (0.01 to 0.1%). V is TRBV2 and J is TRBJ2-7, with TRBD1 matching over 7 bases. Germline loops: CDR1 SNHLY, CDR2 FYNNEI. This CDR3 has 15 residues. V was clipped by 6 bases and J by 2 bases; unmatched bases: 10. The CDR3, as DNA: TGTGCCAGCAGACAAGACAGGGTAGGAACCTACGAGCAGTACTTC. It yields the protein CASRQDRVGTYEQYF.

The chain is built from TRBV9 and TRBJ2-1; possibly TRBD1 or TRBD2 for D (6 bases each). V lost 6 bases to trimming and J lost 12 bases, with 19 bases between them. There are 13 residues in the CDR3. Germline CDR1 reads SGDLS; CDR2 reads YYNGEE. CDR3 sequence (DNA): TGTGCCAGCATCCTGATCCGGGGGCCGGGGCAGTTCTTC. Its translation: CASILIRGPGQFF. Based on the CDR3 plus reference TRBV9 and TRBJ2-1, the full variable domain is DSGVTQTPKHLITATGQRVTLRCSPRSGDLSVYWYQQSLDQGLQFLIQYYNGEERAKGNILERFSAQQFPDLHSELNLSSLELGDSALYFCASILIRGPGQFFGPGTRLTVL.

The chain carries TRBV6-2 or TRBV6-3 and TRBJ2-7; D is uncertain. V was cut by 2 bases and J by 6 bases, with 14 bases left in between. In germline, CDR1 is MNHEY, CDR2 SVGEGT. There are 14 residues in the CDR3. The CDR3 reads CASSYGCSRSEQYF. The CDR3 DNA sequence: TGTGCCAGCAGTTACGGGTGCTCTAGATCCGAGCAGTACTTC.

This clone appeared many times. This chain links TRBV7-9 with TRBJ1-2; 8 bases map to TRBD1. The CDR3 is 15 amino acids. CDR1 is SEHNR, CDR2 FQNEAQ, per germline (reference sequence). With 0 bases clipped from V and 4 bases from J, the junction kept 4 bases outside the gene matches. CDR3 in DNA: TGTGCCAGCAGCTTAGCAGCAGGGGGCGGCTATGGCTACACCTTC. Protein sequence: CASSLAAGGGYGYTF.

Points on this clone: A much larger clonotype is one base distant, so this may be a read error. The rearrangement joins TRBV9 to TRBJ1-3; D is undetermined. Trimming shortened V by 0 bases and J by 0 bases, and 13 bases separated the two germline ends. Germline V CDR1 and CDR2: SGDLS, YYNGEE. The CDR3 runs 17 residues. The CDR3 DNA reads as TGTGCCAGCAGCGTAGGAACGGAGGGTACCTCTGGAAACACCATATATTTT. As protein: CASSVGTEGTSGNTIYF. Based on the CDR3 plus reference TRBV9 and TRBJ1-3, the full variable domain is DSGVTQTPKHLITATGQRVTLRCSPRSGDLSVYWYQQSLDQGLQFLIQYYNGEERAKGNILERFSAQQFPDLHSELNLSSLELGDSALYFCASSVGTEGTSGNTIYFGEGSWLTVV.

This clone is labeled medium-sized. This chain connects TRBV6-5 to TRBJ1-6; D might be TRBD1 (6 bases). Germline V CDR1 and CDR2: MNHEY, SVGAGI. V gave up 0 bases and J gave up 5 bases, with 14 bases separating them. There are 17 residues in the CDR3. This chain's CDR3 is CASSYSRGIADNSPLHF. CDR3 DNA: TGTGCCAGCAGTTACTCGAGGGGGATCGCCGATAATTCACCCCTCCACTTT.

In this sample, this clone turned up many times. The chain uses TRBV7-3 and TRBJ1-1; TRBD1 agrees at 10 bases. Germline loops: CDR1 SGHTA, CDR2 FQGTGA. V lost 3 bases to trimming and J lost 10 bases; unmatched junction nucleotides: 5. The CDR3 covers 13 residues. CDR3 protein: CASSLTGGRGAFF. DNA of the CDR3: TGTGCCAGCAGCTTGACAGGGGGCCGTGGAGCTTTCTTT.

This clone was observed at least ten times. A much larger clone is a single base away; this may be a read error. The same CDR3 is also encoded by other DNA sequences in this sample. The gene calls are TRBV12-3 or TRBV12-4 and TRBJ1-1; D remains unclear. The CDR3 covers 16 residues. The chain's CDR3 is CASSFSRSVRNTEAFF. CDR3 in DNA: TGTGCCAGCAGCTTTAGTAGGAGTGTTAGGAACACTGAAGCCTTCTTT.